This T cell receptor beta chain derives from a study of blood T cell repertoires in COVID-19. Overall study: COVID-19 samples from acute and convalescent phases originated in the United States, Italy and Spain.

This clone has a single count. Seattle researchers signed up patients amid active infection and tracked them longitudinally. Only in-frame clones appear in the TCRdb table, and some are missing; sequencing was by immunoSEQ multiplex PCR. Among fewer than 700,000 clones, around 90% were seen once, and the ten largest hold about 8%. This TCR came from a woman aged 45-60 years with COVID-19, enrolled during active disease. Material: peripheral blood.

The CDR3 spells CASSGSRGNEQFF. The CDR3 DNA follows: TGTGCCAGCAGCGGATCGAGGGGGAATGAGCAGTTCTTC. The rearrangement joins TRBV11-3 to TRBJ2-1; maybe TRBD1 (6 bases). The germline V gene encodes CDR1 SGHNT and CDR2 YENEEA. The CDR3 has 13 residues. Trimming left V 5 bases short and J 7 bases short, with 12 bases between.